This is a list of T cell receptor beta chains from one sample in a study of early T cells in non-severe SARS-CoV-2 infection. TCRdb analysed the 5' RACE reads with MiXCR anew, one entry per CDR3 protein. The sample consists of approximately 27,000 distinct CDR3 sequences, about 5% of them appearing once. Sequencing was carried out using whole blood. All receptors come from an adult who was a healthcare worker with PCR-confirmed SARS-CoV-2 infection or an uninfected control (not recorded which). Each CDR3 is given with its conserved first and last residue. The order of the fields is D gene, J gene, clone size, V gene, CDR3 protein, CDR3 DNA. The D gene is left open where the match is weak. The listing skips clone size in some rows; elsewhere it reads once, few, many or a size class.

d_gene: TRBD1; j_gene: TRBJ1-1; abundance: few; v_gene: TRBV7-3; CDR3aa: CASSATGVDTEAFF; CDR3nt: TGTGCCAGTTCCGCGACAGGGGTGGACACTGAAGCTTTCTTT
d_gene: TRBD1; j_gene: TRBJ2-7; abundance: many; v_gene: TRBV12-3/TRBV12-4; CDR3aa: CASSDRGYEQYF; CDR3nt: TGTGCCAGCAGCGACAGGGGGTACGAGCAGTACTTC
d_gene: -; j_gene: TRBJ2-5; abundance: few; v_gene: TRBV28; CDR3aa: CASRQGGTETQYF; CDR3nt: TGTGCCAGCAGACAGGGGGGGACAGAGACCCAGTACTTC
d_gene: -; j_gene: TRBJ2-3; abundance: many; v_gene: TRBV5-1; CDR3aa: CASSSDLDTDTQYF; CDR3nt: TGCGCCAGCAGCTCTGACCTGGACACAGATACGCAGTATTTT
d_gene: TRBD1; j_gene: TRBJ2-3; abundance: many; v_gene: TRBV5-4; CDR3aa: CASSSLQGVTDTQYF; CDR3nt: TGTGCCAGCAGCTCCCTCCAGGGGGTGACAGATACGCAGTATTTT
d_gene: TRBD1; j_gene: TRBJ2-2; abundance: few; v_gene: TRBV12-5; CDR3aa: CASGLGTGNTGELFF; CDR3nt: TGTGCTAGTGGTTTGGGGACAGGGAACACCGGGGAGCTGTTTTTT
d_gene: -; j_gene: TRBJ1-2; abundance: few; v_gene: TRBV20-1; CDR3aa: CSARDPVAPSENYGYTF; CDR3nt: TGCAGTGCTAGAGATCCCGTCGCCCCATCGGAAAACTATGGCTACACCTTC
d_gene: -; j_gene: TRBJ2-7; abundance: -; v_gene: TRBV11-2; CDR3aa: CASSLVGEQYF; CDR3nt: TGTGCCAGCAGCTTAGTTGGCGAGCAGTACTTC
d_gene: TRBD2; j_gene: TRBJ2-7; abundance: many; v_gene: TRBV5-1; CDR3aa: CASSLELAAYEQYF; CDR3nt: TGCGCCAGCAGCTTGGAGCTAGCGGCCTACGAGCAGTACTTC
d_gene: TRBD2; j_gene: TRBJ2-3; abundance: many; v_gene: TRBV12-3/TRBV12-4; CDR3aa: CASSLGTSLYF; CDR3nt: TGTGCCAGCAGTCTCGGGACTAGTCTGTATTTT